These T cell receptor beta chains were read from a single sample in a study of blood T cell repertoires in COVID-19. Clones were read by immunoSEQ multiplex PCR, and TCRdb kept only the in-frame ones, dropping some. The sample carries more than 100,000 clones, roughly 87% recorded once. The sequencing input was peripheral blood. The receptors were sampled from a human donor in a cohort sampled during active COVID-19. The CDR3 runs from the conserved cysteine through the conserved F or W. A D gene is named only where the DNA matches it firmly. Clone size appears in some rows only: once, few, many, or a class for an expanded clone.

length	V	D	size	J	CDR3	DNA
15	TRBV5-4	TRBD2	-	TRBJ2-1	CASSLLAGDYNEQFF	TGTGCCAGCAGCTTGTTAGCGGGGGATTACAATGAGCAGTTCTTC
15	TRBV4-2	-	-	TRBJ2-7	CASSQEGSFSYEQYF	TGTGCCAGCAGCCAAGAGGGCAGCTTCAGCTACGAGCAGTACTTC
18	TRBV2	-	-	TRBJ1-4	CASSVLGGSGATNEKLFF	TGTGCCAGCAGTGTCCTTGGTGGGTCAGGGGCGACTAATGAAAAACTGTTTTTT
15	TRBV11-2	TRBD1	-	TRBJ2-1	CASSPTGGYLNEQFF	TGTGCCAGCAGCCCGACAGGGGGGTACCTCAATGAGCAGTTCTTC
18	TRBV3-1/TRBV3-2	TRBD2	-	TRBJ2-3	CASSQAPSGTGGTDTQYF	TGTGCCAGCAGCCAAGCCCCCAGCGGGACCGGGGGCACAGATACGCAGTATTTT
15	TRBV6-1	TRBD1	few	TRBJ1-4	CASSEGGQPNEKLFF	TGTGCCAGCAGTGAAGGGGGACAGCCTAATGAAAAACTGTTTTTT
18	TRBV4-1	TRBD2	-	TRBJ2-6	CASSQLGTMLSGANVLTF	TGCGCCAGCAGCCAATTAGGGACTATGTTATCTGGGGCCAACGTCCTGACTTTC
14	TRBV7-3	-	-	TRBJ2-3	CASSVGTLGDTQYF	TGTGCCAGCAGCGTGGGGACATTGGGGGATACGCAGTATTTT
18	TRBV19	TRBD1	-	TRBJ2-6	CASNSPRDRVSGANVLTF	TGTGCCAGTAACTCCCCGAGGGACAGGGTCTCCGGGGCCAACGTCCTGACTTTC
13	TRBV3-1/TRBV3-2	-	-	TRBJ2-1	CASSQRTGNEQFF	TGTGCCAGCAGCCAAAGAACCGGGAATGAGCAGTTCTTC
15	TRBV11-2	TRBD1	-	TRBJ2-1	CASSLRTGAFNEQFF	TGTGCCAGCAGCTTAAGGACAGGGGCATTCAATGAGCAGTTCTTC
17	TRBV4-2	TRBD2	few	TRBJ2-1	CASRPAAGRREYNEQFF	TGTGCCAGCAGGCCCGCGGCCGGGAGGCGTGAATACAATGAGCAGTTCTTC
14	TRBV4-1	-	-	TRBJ2-5	CASSQPTEQETQYF	TGCGCCAGCAGCCAACCGACAGAACAAGAGACCCAGTACTTC
16	TRBV7-8	TRBD1	once	TRBJ2-5	CASSLAGDRWLPAQYF	TGTGCCAGCAGCTTAGCGGGGGACAGGTGGTTACCGGCCCAGTACTTC
13	TRBV19	TRBD2	-	TRBJ2-2	CATPRGGSGELFF	TGTGCCACTCCCCGGGGGGGGTCCGGGGAGCTGTTTTTT
13	TRBV29-1	-	once	TRBJ2-1	CSVASSSYNEQFF	TGCAGCGTTGCTTCTAGCTCCTACAATGAGCAGTTCTTC
13	TRBV30	-	-	TRBJ1-1	CAWSGRGNTEAFF	TGTGCCTGGAGTGGTAGGGGTAACACTGAAGCTTTCTTT
16	TRBV7-8	-	-	TRBJ1-1	CASSFIWQGTNTEAFF	TGTGCCAGCAGCTTTATTTGGCAGGGGACGAACACTGAAGCTTTCTTT
16	TRBV24-1	-	-	TRBJ2-1	CATSDPKAENYNEQFF	TGTGCCACCAGTGACCCCAAAGCGGAAAACTACAATGAGCAGTTCTTC
15	TRBV30	-	-	TRBJ1-6	CAWSPDRAKGSPLHF	TGTGCCTGGAGCCCGGACAGAGCGAAGGGTTCACCCCTCCACTTT
15	TRBV9	-	-	TRBJ1-5	CASSGGGTPGEPQHF	TGTGCCAGCAGCGGGGGAGGGACTCCAGGGGAGCCCCAGCATTTT
15	TRBV6-5	TRBD2	-	TRBJ2-2	CASSYSFLAVAELFF	TGTGCCAGCAGTTACTCGTTCCTAGCGGTGGCGGAGCTGTTTTTT
13	TRBV12-3/TRBV12-4	TRBD1	-	TRBJ1-1	CASRPTGVTEAFF	TGTGCCAGCAGACCTACAGGGGTAACTGAAGCTTTCTTT
13	TRBV27	TRBD1	-	TRBJ1-5	CASTTGEDQPQHF	TGTGCCAGCACAACAGGGGAAGATCAGCCCCAGCATTTT
11	TRBV5-1	-	-	TRBJ1-2	CASSLGGGYTF	TGCGCCAGCAGCTTGGGAGGTGGCTACACCTTC
17	TRBV7-9	TRBD1	-	TRBJ1-4	CASSSTGGMAGNEKLFF	TGTGCCAGCAGCTCGACAGGGGGCATGGCAGGGAATGAAAAACTGTTTTTT
11	TRBV7-9	-	-	TRBJ2-6	CASSSESVLTF	TGTGCCAGCAGCTCGGAGTCCGTCCTGACTTTC
13	TRBV14	-	-	TRBJ1-2	CASSPQAPYGYTF	TGTGCCAGCAGCCCACAGGCGCCCTATGGCTACACCTTC
19	TRBV6-1	TRBD1	few	TRBJ2-6	CASSEILDRGDSGANVLTF	TGTGCCAGCAGTGAGATCCTGGACAGGGGGGACTCTGGGGCCAACGTCCTGACTTTC
10	TRBV2	-	once	TRBJ2-5	CATSPETQYF	TGTGCCACCTCCCCTGAGACCCAGTACTTC
13	TRBV24-1	-	-	TRBJ2-5	CATFGMGGETQYF	TGTGCCACCTTCGGAATGGGGGGAGAGACCCAGTACTTC
18	TRBV9	-	-	TRBJ1-3	CASSLVEFRSASGNTIYF	TGTGCCAGCAGCCTCGTAGAGTTCCGAAGTGCCTCTGGAAACACCATATATTTT
15	TRBV21-1	-	-	TRBJ1-5	CASSSRGQGEQPQHF	TGTGCCAGCAGCTCGCGAGGACAGGGGGAACAGCCCCAGCATTTT
15	TRBV5-1	TRBD1	-	TRBJ2-7	CASSLSQGASYEQYF	TGCGCCAGCAGCTTGTCCCAGGGGGCTTCCTACGAGCAGTACTTC
13	TRBV6-5	-	-	TRBJ2-3	CASGTERPDTQYF	TGTGCCAGCGGAACCGAGCGGCCAGATACGCAGTATTTT
16	TRBV9	-	-	TRBJ2-5	CASSEGPVGGQETQYF	TGTGCCAGCAGCGAGGGCCCCGTGGGGGGACAAGAGACCCAGTACTTC
14	TRBV7-9	TRBD1	-	TRBJ1-2	CASSPTGGANGYTF	TGTGCCAGCAGCCCGACAGGGGGCGCGAATGGCTACACCTTC
16	TRBV28	TRBD1	-	TRBJ1-2	CASSPGGASGFNGYTF	TGTGCCAGCAGTCCAGGGGGCGCCAGCGGGTTTAACGGCTACACCTTC
16	TRBV7-3	-	-	TRBJ1-3	CASSLTPRTGGNTIYF	TGTGCCAGCAGCTTAACCCCTCGAACTGGTGGAAACACCATATATTTT
15	TRBV7-9	TRBD1	few	TRBJ1-2	CASSFGQGAGYGYTF	TGTGCCAGCAGCTTCGGACAGGGGGCGGGCTATGGCTACACCTTC
12	TRBV12-3/TRBV12-4	-	-	TRBJ1-2	CASTGSSHGYTF	TGTGCCAGCACCGGGAGCTCCCATGGCTACACCTTC
15	TRBV6-5	TRBD1	-	TRBJ2-7	CASRTGTGGRYEQYF	TGTGCCAGCAGGACCGGGACAGGGGGCAGGTACGAGCAGTACTTC
13	TRBV15	-	-	TRBJ2-3	CATSRAPLDTQYF	TGTGCCACCAGCAGAGCCCCTTTGGATACGCAGTATTTT
16	TRBV3-1/TRBV3-2	-	-	TRBJ2-5	CASSPRDYPMRETQYF	TGTGCCAGCAGCCCTCGCGACTACCCTATGAGAGAGACCCAGTACTTC
16	TRBV30	TRBD2	-	TRBJ2-1	CAWGSTSGLMRAEQFF	TGTGCCTGGGGGTCAACTAGCGGTCTAATGAGAGCTGAGCAGTTCTTC
15	TRBV28	-	-	TRBJ2-5	CASSSPGTTQETQYF	TGTGCCAGCAGTTCCCCCGGGACAACACAAGAGACCCAGTACTTC
16	TRBV4-2	-	many	TRBJ2-6	CASSQDGSSGANVLTF	TGTGCCAGCAGCCAAGATGGGAGCTCTGGGGCCAACGTCCTGACTTTC
11	TRBV20-1	-	-	TRBJ2-1	CSARRENEQFF	TGCAGTGCACGACGGGAGAATGAGCAGTTCTTC
13	TRBV6-5	TRBD1	few	TRBJ2-1	CASSWGQYNEQFF	TGTGCCAGCAGTTGGGGACAGTACAATGAGCAGTTCTTC
14	TRBV7-3	-	-	TRBJ2-7	CASNPWAKPYEQYF	TGTGCCAGCAACCCGTGGGCTAAACCCTACGAGCAGTACTTC
17	TRBV7-9	TRBD1	-	TRBJ2-1	CASSATSTGGVYNEQFF	TGTGCCAGCAGCGCGACCTCGACAGGGGGTGTCTACAATGAGCAGTTCTTC
13	TRBV4-2	-	once	TRBJ1-1	CASSQAMSVEAFF	TGTGCCAGCAGCCAAGCCATGTCGGTTGAAGCTTTCTTT
12	TRBV11-2	-	-	TRBJ1-1	CASSLYPQEAFF	TGTGCCAGCAGCTTATACCCCCAGGAAGCTTTCTTT
15	TRBV6-5	-	-	TRBJ1-1	CASSYSATGNTEAFF	TGTGCCAGCAGTTACTCAGCAACTGGGAACACTGAAGCTTTCTTT
13	TRBV27	TRBD1	-	TRBJ2-7	CASSLGQPYEQYF	TGTGCCAGCAGTTTGGGACAGCCCTACGAGCAGTACTTC
15	TRBV28	TRBD1	-	TRBJ1-4	CASSLEPGQGGKLFF	TGTGCCAGCAGTTTAGAGCCGGGACAGGGCGGAAAACTGTTTTTT
14	TRBV3-1/TRBV3-2	TRBD1	few	TRBJ2-7	CASSQEQGAYEQYF	TGTGCCAGCAGCCAAGAACAGGGGGCTTACGAGCAGTACTTC
16	TRBV3-1/TRBV3-2	-	once	TRBJ1-3	CASSQESGLTGNTIYF	TGTGCCAGCAGCCAAGAATCAGGTTTAACTGGAAACACCATATATTTT
12	TRBV5-5	TRBD1	few	TRBJ2-7	CASSRTGYEQYF	TGTGCCAGCAGCCGGACAGGCTACGAGCAGTACTTC